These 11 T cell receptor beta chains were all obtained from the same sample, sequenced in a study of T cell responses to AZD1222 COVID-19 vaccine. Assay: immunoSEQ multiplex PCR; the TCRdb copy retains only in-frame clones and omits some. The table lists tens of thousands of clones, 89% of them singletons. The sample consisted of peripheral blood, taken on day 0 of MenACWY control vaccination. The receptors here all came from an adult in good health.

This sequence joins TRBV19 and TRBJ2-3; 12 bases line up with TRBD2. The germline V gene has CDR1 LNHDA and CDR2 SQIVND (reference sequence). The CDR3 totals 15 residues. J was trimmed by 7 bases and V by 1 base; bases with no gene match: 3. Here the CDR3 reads CASSIASGGANTQYF. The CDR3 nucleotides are TGTGCCAGTAGTATAGCTAGCGGGGGGGCAAATACGCAGTATTTT.

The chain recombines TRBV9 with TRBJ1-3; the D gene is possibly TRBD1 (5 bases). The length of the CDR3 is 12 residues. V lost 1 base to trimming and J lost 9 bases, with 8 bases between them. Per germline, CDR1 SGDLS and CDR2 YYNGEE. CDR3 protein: CASSVPGGTIYF. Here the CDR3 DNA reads TGTGCCAGCAGCGTACCCGGGGGCACCATATATTTT. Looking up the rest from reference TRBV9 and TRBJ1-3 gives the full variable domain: DSGVTQTPKHLITATGQRVTLRCSPRSGDLSVYWYQQSLDQGLQFLIQYYNGEERAKGNILERFSAQQFPDLHSELNLSSLELGDSALYFCASSVPGGTIYFGEGSWLTVV.

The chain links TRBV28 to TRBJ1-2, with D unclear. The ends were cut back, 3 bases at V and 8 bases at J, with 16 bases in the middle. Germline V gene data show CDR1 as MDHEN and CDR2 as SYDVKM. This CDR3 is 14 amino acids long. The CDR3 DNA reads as TGTGCCAGCAGTTTTGGTACGGGTTCGCGGGGCTACACCTTC. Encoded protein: CASSFGTGSRGYTF.

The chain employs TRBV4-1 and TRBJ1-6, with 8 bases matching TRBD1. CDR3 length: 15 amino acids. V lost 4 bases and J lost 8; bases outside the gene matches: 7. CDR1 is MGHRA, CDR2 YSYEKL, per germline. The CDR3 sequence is CASSRTTGVDSPLHF. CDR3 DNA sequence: TGCGCCAGCAGCCGGACGACAGGGGTGGATTCACCCCTCCACTTT.

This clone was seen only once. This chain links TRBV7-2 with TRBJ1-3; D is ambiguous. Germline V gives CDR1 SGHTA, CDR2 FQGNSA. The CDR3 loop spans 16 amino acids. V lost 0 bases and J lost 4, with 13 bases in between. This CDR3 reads CASSLAGKNIGNTIYF. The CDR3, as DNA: TGTGCCAGCAGCTTAGCAGGGAAGAACATCGGAAACACCATATATTTT.

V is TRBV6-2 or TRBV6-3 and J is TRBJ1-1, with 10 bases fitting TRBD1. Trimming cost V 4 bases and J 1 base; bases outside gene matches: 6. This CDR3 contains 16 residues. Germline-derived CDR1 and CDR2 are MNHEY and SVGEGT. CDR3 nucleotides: TGTGCCAGCAGTTCACCGGGGGACAGGGGGAACACTGAAGCTTTCTTT. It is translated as CASSSPGDRGNTEAFF.

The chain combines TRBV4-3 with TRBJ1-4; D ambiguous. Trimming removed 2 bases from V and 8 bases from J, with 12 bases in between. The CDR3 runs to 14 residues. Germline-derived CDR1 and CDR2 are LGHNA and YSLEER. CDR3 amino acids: CASSQRTLGEKLFF. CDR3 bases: TGCGCCAGCAGCCAAAGGACTTTAGGGGAAAAACTGTTTTTT.

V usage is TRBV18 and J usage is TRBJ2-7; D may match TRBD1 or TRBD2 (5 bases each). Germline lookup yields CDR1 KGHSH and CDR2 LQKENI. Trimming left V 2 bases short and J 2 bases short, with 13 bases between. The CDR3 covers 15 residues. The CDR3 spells CASSPRDRYPYEQYF. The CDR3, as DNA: TGTGCCAGCTCACCAAGGGACCGGTACCCCTACGAGCAGTACTTC.

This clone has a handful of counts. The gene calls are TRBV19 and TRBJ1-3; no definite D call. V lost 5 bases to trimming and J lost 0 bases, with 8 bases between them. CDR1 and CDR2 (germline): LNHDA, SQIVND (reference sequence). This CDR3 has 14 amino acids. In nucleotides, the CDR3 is TGTGCCAGTAGTCGGAAAAGCTCTGGAAACACCATATATTTT. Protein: CASSRKSSGNTIYF.

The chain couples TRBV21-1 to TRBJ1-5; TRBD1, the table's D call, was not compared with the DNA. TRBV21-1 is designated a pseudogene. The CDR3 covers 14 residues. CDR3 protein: CASGQGAGNQPQHF. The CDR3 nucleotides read TGTGCCAGCGGACAGGGAGCGGGCAATCAGCCCCAGCATTTT.

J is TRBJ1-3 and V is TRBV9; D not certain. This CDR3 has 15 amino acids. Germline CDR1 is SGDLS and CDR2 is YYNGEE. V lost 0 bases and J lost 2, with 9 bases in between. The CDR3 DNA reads TGTGCCAGCAGCGTAGATTTAGGGCCTGGAAACACCATATATTTT. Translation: CASSVDLGPGNTIYF. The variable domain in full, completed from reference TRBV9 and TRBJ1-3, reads DSGVTQTPKHLITATGQRVTLRCSPRSGDLSVYWYQQSLDQGLQFLIQYYNGEERAKGNILERFSAQQFPDLHSELNLSSLELGDSALYFCASSVDLGPGNTIYFGEGSWLTVV.